This note documents a single T cell receptor beta chain sequence. The CDR3 runs to 17 residues. From germline, CDR1 is SGHRS and CDR2 YFSETQ. The trim removed 0 bases at V and 6 bases at J, leaving 14 bases unmatched. The record originates from a study of blood T cell repertoires in COVID-19. On the study more broadly: PBMCs, B-cell-depleted T cells, or T cells were the source of the cDNA or gDNA that made up the material.

Profiling relied on immunoSEQ multiplex PCR, and the TCRdb table lists in-frame clones only, not all of them. Of approximately 80,000 clones listed, roughly 79% are singletons. The receptor was derived from a man at least 80 years old with acute or convalescent COVID-19. This rearrangement joins TRBV5-1 to TRBJ1-2; 7 bases are shared with TRBD1. Sequenced: peripheral blood. The CDR3: CASSLGSTTGTNDGYTF. In DNA form, the CDR3 reads TGCGCCAGCAGCTTGGGGTCGACGACAGGGACAAATGATGGCTACACCTTC.